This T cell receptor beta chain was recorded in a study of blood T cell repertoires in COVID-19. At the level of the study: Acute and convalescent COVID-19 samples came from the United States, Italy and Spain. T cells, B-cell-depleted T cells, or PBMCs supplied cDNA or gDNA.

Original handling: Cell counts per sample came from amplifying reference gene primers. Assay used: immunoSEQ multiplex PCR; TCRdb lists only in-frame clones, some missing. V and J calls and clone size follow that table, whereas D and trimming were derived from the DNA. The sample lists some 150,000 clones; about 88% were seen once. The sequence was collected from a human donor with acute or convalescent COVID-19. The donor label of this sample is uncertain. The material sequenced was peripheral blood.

CDR3 DNA sequence: TGTGCCAGCAGCCACGGGACTAGCGGGAGCGAGCAGTACGTC. Protein product: CASSHGTSGSEQYV. V is TRBV7-4 and J is TRBJ2-7, with TRBD2 identical over 14 bases. The CDR3 extends over 14 amino acids. CDR1 and CDR2 (germline): SGHVT, SQSDAQ. J was trimmed by 6 bases and V by 5 bases; bases with no gene match: 3.